Reported below is one T cell receptor beta chain. This record comes from a study of T cells in Graves' hyperthyroidism and ophthalmopathy. Using RNA transcripts as the source, TCR beta CDR3 regions were amplified. The HTBI primer set was used in a first-round RT-PCR of the TCR CDR3. TCRdb reprocessed the multiplex PCR reads with MiXCR, giving one entry per CDR3 protein. The repertoire holds fewer than 750,000 distinct CDR3 sequences, with about 45% as singletons. V shed 5 bases, J shed 4 bases, and the junction held 1 base outside the gene matches. In germline, CDR1 is ENHRY, CDR2 SYGVKD. There are 13 residues in the CDR3.

This sequence joins TRBV10-3 and TRBJ2-7; 11 positions agree with TRBD1. The sample was peripheral blood or thyroid tissue (not recorded which). This TCR came from a woman younger than 35 with Graves' hyperthyroidism. In DNA, the CDR3 is TGTGCCATCAGTCGGGACAGGGGGTACGAGCAGTACTTC. This encodes CAISRDRGYEQYF.